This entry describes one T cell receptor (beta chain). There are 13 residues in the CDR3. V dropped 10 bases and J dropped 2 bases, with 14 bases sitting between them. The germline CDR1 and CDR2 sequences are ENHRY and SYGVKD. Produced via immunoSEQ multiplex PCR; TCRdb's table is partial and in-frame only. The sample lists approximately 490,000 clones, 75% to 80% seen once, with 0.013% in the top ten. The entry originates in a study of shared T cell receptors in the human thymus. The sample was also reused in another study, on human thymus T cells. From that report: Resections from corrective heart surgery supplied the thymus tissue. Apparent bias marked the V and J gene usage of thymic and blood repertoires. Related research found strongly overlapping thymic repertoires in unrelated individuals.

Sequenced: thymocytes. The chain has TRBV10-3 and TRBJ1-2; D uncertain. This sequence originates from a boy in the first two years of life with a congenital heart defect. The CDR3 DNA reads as TGTGCCACCAAACCGACTACCAACTATGGCTACACCTTC. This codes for CATKPTTNYGYTF.